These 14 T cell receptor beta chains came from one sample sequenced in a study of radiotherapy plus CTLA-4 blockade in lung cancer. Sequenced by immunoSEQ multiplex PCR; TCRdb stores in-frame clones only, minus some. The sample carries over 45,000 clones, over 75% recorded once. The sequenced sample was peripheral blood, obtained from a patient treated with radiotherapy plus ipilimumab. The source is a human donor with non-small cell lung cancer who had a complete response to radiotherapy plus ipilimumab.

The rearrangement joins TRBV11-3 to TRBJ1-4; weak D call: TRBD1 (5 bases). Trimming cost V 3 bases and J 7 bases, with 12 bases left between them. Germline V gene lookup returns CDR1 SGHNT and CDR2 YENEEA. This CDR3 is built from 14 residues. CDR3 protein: CASSFLTETEKLFF. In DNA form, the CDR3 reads TGTGCCAGCAGCTTCCTGACAGAAACTGAAAAACTGTTTTTT.

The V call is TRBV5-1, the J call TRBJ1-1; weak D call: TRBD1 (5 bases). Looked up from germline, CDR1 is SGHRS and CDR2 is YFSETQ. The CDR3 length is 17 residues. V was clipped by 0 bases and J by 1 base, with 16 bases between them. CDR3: CASSLGSGAYQNTEAFF. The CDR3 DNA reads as TGCGCCAGCAGCTTGGGAAGTGGGGCCTACCAGAACACTGAAGCTTTCTTT. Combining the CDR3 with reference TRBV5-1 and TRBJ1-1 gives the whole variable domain KAGVTQTPRYLIKTRGQQVTLSCSPISGHRSVSWYQQTPGQGLQFLFEYFSETQRNKGNFPGRFSGRQFSNSRSEMNVSTLELGDSALYLCASSLGSGAYQNTEAFFGQGTRLTVV.

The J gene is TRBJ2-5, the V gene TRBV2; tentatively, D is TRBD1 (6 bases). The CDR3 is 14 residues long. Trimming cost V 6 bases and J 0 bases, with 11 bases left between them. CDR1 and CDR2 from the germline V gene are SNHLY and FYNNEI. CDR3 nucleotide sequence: TGTGCCAGCAGGATAGGACAGAACCAAGAGACCCAGTACTTC. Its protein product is CASRIGQNQETQYF.

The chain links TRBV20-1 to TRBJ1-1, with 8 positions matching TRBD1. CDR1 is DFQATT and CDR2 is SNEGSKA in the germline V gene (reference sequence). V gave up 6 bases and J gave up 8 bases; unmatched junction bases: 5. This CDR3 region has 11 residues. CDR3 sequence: CSAMDRDEAFF. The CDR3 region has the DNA TGCAGTGCCATGGACAGGGACGAAGCTTTCTTT.

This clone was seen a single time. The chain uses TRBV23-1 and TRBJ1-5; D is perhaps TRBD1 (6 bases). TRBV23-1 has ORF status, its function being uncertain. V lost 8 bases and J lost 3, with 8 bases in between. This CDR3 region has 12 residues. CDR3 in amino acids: CASGQHNQPQHF. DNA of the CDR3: TGCGCCAGCGGACAGCACAATCAGCCCCAGCATTTT.

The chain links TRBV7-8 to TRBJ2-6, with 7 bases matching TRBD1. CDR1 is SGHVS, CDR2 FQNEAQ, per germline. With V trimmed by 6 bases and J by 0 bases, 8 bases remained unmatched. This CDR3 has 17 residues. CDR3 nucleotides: TGTGCCAGCAGTATGCCGGGACAGTTCTCTGGGGCCAACGTCCTGACTTTC. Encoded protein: CASSMPGQFSGANVLTF.

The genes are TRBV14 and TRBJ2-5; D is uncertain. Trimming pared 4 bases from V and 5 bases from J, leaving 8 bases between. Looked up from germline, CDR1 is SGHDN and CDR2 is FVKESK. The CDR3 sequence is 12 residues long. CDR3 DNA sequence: TGTGCCAGCAGCCGGCAGTTGGAGACCCAGTACTTC. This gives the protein CASSRQLETQYF.

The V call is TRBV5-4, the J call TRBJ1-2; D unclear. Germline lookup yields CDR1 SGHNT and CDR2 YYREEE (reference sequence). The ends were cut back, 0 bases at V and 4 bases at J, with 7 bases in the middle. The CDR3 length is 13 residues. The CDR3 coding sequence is TGTGCCAGCAGCTTGGACACCCTCTATGGCTACACCTTC. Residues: CASSLDTLYGYTF.

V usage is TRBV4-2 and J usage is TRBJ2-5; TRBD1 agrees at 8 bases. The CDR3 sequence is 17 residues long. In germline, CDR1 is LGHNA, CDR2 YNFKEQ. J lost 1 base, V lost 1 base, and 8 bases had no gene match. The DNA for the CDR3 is TGTGCCAGCAGCCAAGGGACGTACAGGGGGGTCCAAGAGACCCAGTACTTC. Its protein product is CASSQGTYRGVQETQYF.

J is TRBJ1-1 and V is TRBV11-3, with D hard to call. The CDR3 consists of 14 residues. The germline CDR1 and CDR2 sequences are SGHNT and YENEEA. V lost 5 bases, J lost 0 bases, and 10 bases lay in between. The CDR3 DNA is TGTGCCAGCAGCCCTAGCGAACTGAACACTGAAGCTTTCTTT. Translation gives CASSPSELNTEAFF.

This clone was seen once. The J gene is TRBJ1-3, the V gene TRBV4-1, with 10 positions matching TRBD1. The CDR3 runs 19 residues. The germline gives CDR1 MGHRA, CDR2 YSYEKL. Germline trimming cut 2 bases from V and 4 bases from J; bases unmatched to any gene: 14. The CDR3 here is CASSQPGQGRRWGGNTIYF. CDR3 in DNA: TGCGCCAGCAGCCAACCGGGACAGGGGCGTAGGTGGGGCGGAAACACCATATATTTT.

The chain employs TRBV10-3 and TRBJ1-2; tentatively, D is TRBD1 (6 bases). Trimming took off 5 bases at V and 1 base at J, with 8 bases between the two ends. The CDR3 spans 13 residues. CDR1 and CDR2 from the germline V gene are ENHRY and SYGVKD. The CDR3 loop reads CAISTGYNYGYTF. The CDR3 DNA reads TGTGCCATCAGTACAGGGTATAACTATGGCTACACCTTC.

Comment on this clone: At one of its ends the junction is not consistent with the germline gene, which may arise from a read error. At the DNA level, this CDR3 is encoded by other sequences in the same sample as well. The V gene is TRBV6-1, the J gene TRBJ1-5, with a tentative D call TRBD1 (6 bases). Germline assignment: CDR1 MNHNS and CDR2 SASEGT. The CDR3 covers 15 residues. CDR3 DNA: TGTGCCAGCAGGCTCCAGGGGACGGGCAATCAACCCCAGCATTTT. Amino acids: CASRLQGTGNQPQHF.

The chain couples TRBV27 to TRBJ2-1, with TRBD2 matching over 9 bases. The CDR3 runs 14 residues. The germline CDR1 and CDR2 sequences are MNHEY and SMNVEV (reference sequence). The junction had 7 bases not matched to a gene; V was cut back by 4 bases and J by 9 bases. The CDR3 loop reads CASSSIAGVVEQFF. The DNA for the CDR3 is TGTGCCAGCAGTTCCATAGCGGGAGTGGTTGAGCAGTTCTTC.